This T cell receptor (beta chain) was retrieved from a study of Tregs in tolerant kidney transplant recipients. Repertoires were generated with immunoSEQ multiplex PCR, while TCRdb's copy carries only in-frame clones and drops some. The sample records 15,000 to 18,000 clones, over 85% being singletons. Concerning this clone: What it binds is unknown.

Notes on the study in general: This study did not directly address biological reproducibility.

CD4+CD25+CD127- Tregs, CD4+CD25- non-Tregs, CD4 and CD8 cells were sorted. This receptor was taken from a human donor in good health. The sample was CD8+ T cells from blood.

The CDR3 protein is CATQTRQGGHGGYTF. Here the CDR3 DNA reads TGTGCCACCCAAACAAGACAGGGTGGGCATGGTGGCTACACCTTC. The chain carries TRBV15 and TRBJ1-2, with 7 bases fitting TRBD1. The CDR3 is 15 residues long. Germline values: CDR1 LNHNV, CDR2 YYDKDF (reference sequence). With 8 bases clipped from V and 7 bases from J, the junction kept 16 bases outside the gene matches.